This T cell receptor beta chain was identified during a study of vaccination effects on CD4 cells after COVID-19. As for this clone: The target antigen is unknown.

Antigen-specific CD4+ T cells were expanded (with viral peptide pools) by the ViraFEST assay ahead of sequencing. Following culture for ten to eleven days, CD4+ T cells were isolated. Vaccine administered to participants consisted of two doses of either BNT162b2 or mRNA-1273. Nucleocapsid antibodies stayed negative before and after vaccination, showing no earlier SARS-CoV-2 infection. This table comes from immunoSEQ multiplex PCR, and its TCRdb copy is limited to in-frame clones, with some not included. The sample holds some 30,000 clones; over 80% are singletons and the top ten take approximately 6%. The CDR3 is made up of 15 amino acids. Germline CDR1 MNHEY, CDR2 SVGAGI. Trimming shortened V by 5 bases and J by 5 bases, and 15 bases separated the two germline ends.

Sequences were derived from CD4+ T cells from PBMCs cultured with SARS-CoV-2 spike peptides, sampled after COVID-19 vaccination. This chain connects TRBV6-5 to TRBJ2-2; D is perhaps TRBD1 (5 bases). The TCR was taken from a human donor who received a COVID-19 vaccine. Some clones in this sample may be carry-over from other donors' samples. The CDR3 protein is CASSLFRVQTGELFF. In nucleotides, the CDR3 is TGTGCCAGCAGTCTCTTCAGGGTTCAGACCGGGGAGCTGTTTTTT.